The entry below describes one T cell receptor beta chain. What it recognizes is unknown. These data belong to a study of blood T cells in healthy people across ages. Primed by a sample-barcoded 5' primer and a J-beta primer mix, a second PCR proceeded for about 6 to 12 cycles. All samples gave at least 2.5 million CDR3-containing paired-end reads. One entry per CDR3 protein results from TCRdb running MiXCR on the 5' RACE reads. The sample lists some 880,000 distinct CDR3 sequences; 35% to 40% were seen once. This CDR3 comprises 13 residues. The germline CDR1 and CDR2 sequences are SGHAT and FQDESV (reference sequence). V was trimmed by 5 bases and J by 6 bases, leaving 10 bases between them. Those donating, healthy Caucasian individuals from Russia, were aged roughly 6 to 95. Broader study findings: Across the age range, TCR beta diversity per million T cells fell in a roughly linear way.

Sequenced material: blood. The chain has TRBV11-1 and TRBJ2-2; D may be TRBD2 (7 bases). The source of this sequence is a man aged 18 to 29 in good health. The CDR3 loop reads CASSRGAPGELFF. CDR3 nucleotide sequence: TGTGCCAGCAGCCGGGGGGCGCCCGGGGAGCTGTTTTTT. The full variable domain, with the rest looked up from reference TRBV11-1 and TRBJ2-2, is EAEVAQSPRYKITEKSQAVAFWCDPISGHATLYWYRQILGQGPELLVQFQDESVVDDSQLPKDRFSAERLKGVDSTLKIQPAELGDSAMYLCASSRGAPGELFFGEGSRLTVL.